Each of the 22 T cell receptor beta chains below was sequenced from the same sample in a study of blood T cell repertoires in COVID-19. Assay used: immunoSEQ multiplex PCR; TCRdb lists only in-frame clones, some missing. The table has roughly 100,000 clones, 60% to 80% seen once. Input material: peripheral blood. The receptors were gathered from a man aged 55 to 70 with active or convalescent COVID-19.

The J gene is TRBJ2-7, the V gene TRBV30; D gene unclear. V was shortened by 2 bases and J by 7 bases, with 12 bases between the two germline ends. Germline V gene data show CDR1 as GTSNPN and CDR2 as SVGIG (reference sequence). The CDR3 loop spans 12 amino acids. The CDR3 reads CAWSPSMREQYF. The DNA for the CDR3 is TGTGCCTGGAGTCCTTCCATGAGGGAGCAGTACTTC.

V usage is TRBV19 and J usage is TRBJ2-3, with 12 bases identical to TRBD2. V dropped 7 bases and J dropped 5; count of bases not matched to a gene: 19. CDR1 is LNHDA, CDR2 SQIVND, per germline (reference sequence). The CDR3 length is 19 residues. In DNA form, the CDR3 reads TGTGCCAGTACGCCGAGACTAGCGGGAGTGCTCCCGCCCGTAGATACGCAGTATTTT. It specifies CASTPRLAGVLPPVDTQYF.

The chain combines TRBV5-6 with TRBJ2-3, with D possibly matching TRBD2 (6 bases). V lost 1 base to trimming and J lost 2 bases, with 11 bases between them. The CDR3 totals 15 residues. Germline-derived CDR1 and CDR2 are SGHDT and YYEEEE. In DNA, the CDR3 is TGTGCCAGCAGCTTGAGTCTAGCGCACACAGATACGCAGTATTTT. Its protein is CASSLSLAHTDTQYF.

V gene TRBV7-8 combines with J gene TRBJ1-2; TRBD1 matches at 8 bases. Germline loops: CDR1 SGHVS, CDR2 FQNEAQ. The V and J ends lost 0 bases and 5 bases, in that order; junction bases with no gene match: 8. CDR3 length: 16 residues. CDR3 coding DNA: TGTGCCAGCAGCTTAGCCCCGGGCAGGGGGCTGTATGGCTACACCTTC. It codes for CASSLAPGRGLYGYTF. The full variable domain, completed using reference TRBV7-8 and TRBJ1-2, is GAGVSQSPRYKVAKRGQDVALRCDPISGHVSLFWYQQALGQGPEFLTYFQNEAQLDKSGLPSDRFFAERPEGSVSTLKIQRTQQEDSAVYLCASSLAPGRGLYGYTFGSGTRLTVV.

This clone was observed a single time. V is TRBV5-1 and J is TRBJ2-2, with D possibly matching TRBD2 (5 bases). Trimming stripped 3 bases from V and 7 bases from J, with 13 bases between. This CDR3 spans 14 amino acids. Per the germline V gene, CDR1 is SGHRS and CDR2 is YFSETQ. The CDR3 here is CASSSPQTSGELFF. The CDR3 region has the DNA TGCGCCAGCAGCTCCCCCCAAACTAGCGGGGAGCTGTTTTTT.

The DNA for the CDR3 is TGTGCCAGCAGCTTTAGGGCTAGCGGGAACACAGATACGCAGTATTTT. It encodes CASSFRASGNTDTQYF. The chain combines TRBV7-2 with TRBJ2-3, with 9 positions matching TRBD2. Per germline, CDR1 SGHTA and CDR2 FQGNSA. The length of the CDR3 is 16 residues. The trim removed 3 bases at V and 2 bases at J, leaving 6 bases unmatched.

Only one count was recorded for this clone. The CDR3 region has the DNA TGCAGCGTTGAGTTAGCTTACGGGACCCAGTACTTC. This encodes CSVELAYGTQYF. The chain joins TRBV29-1 to TRBJ2-5; unclear D gene. The CDR3 has 12 amino acids. The V end was cut by 3 bases, the J end by 7 bases, with 12 bases between. Looked up from germline, CDR1 is SQVTM and CDR2 is ANQGSEA.

CDR3 residues: CASSFPGLAGLNEQFF. The DNA of the CDR3 is TGTGCCAGTAGCTTCCCCGGACTAGCGGGGCTTAATGAGCAGTTCTTC. The gene calls are TRBV19 and TRBJ2-1, with 12 bases lining up with TRBD2. V dropped 6 bases and J dropped 7; count of bases not matched to a gene: 10. The CDR3 spans 16 residues. Germline V gene data show CDR1 as LNHDA and CDR2 as SQIVND (reference sequence).

This clone was seen a few times. The CDR3 DNA reads as TGTGCCAGCAGTGTTCCCAGGACAGACTCTGGGGCCAACGTCCTGACTTTC. Amino acid sequence: CASSVPRTDSGANVLTF. V and J are TRBV6-4 and TRBJ2-6; weak D call: TRBD1 (6 bases). With 4 bases removed from V and 0 bases from J, the gap between germline ends came to 13 bases. From germline, CDR1 is MRHNA and CDR2 SNTAGT. The CDR3 length is 17 residues.

The chain joins TRBV28 to TRBJ1-2; tentative D call: TRBD1 (6 bases). The CDR3 is made up of 13 amino acids. Germline V lookup: CDR1 MDHEN, CDR2 SYDVKM. Trimming removed 4 bases from V and 8 bases from J, with 14 bases in between. DNA of the CDR3: TGTGCCAGCAGTTCGCCAGGGACACGGGGCTACACCTTC. Residues: CASSSPGTRGYTF.

V and J are TRBV13 and TRBJ2-1, with TRBD2 matching over 10 bases. Trimming removed 5 bases from V and 4 bases from J; junction bases left unmatched: 8. The CDR3 has 16 amino acids. The germline CDR1 and CDR2 sequences are PRHDT and FYEKMQ (reference sequence). CDR3 bases: TGTGCCAGCAGCCTGTCAGCGGGAGGGGATTACAATGAGCAGTTCTTC. Translation gives CASSLSAGGDYNEQFF.

The chain couples TRBV4-1 to TRBJ2-7; 7 positions agree with TRBD1. This CDR3 region has 14 residues. Germline CDR1 and CDR2: MGHRA and YSYEKL. Trimming cost V 1 base and J 2 bases; bases outside gene matches: 2. The CDR3 bases are TGCGCCAGCAGCCAAGGACAGGGTACCTACGAGCAGTACTTC. Encoded protein: CASSQGQGTYEQYF.

J is TRBJ1-2 and V is TRBV6-6; maybe TRBD1 (5 bases). Per the germline V gene, CDR1 is MNHNY and CDR2 is SVGAGI (reference sequence). With 4 bases removed from V and 4 bases from J, the gap between germline ends came to 13 bases. The CDR3 sequence is 14 residues long. This CDR3 is CASSSTGLIYGYTF. The CDR3 DNA is TGTGCCAGCAGTTCCACGGGACTGATCTATGGCTACACCTTC.

This chain connects TRBV3-1 (or the pseudogene TRBV3-2) to TRBJ2-2; D may be TRBD2 (6 bases). CDR3 length equals 17 residues. Germline CDR1 and CDR2: LGHDT and YNNKEL (reference sequence). V was clipped by 4 bases and J by 1 base, with 16 bases between them. The CDR3 is CASSPFARLENTGELFF. In nucleotides, the CDR3 is TGTGCCAGCAGCCCCTTTGCGAGACTAGAGAACACCGGGGAGCTGTTTTTT.

The chain couples TRBV7-7 to TRBJ2-5; 8 bases are a match to TRBD1. In germline, CDR1 is SSHAT, CDR2 FNYEAQ (reference sequence). After removal of 5 bases from V and 2 bases from J, the junction contained 4 bases not matched to a gene. The CDR3 loop spans 14 amino acids. This CDR3 is CASSPGQGQETQYF. CDR3 nucleotides: TGTGCCAGCAGCCCTGGACAGGGACAAGAGACCCAGTACTTC.

V gene TRBV24-1 combines with J gene TRBJ2-7; 8 bases agree with TRBD1. Germline V gene sequence: CDR1 KGHDR, CDR2 SFDVKD. With V trimmed by 7 bases and J by 1 base, 2 bases remained unmatched. CDR3 length: 13 residues. The CDR3 nucleotides read TGTGCCACCAGCCAGGGGGCTTCCTACGAGCAGTACTTC. Encoded protein: CATSQGASYEQYF.

This clone was seen just once. The genes are TRBV7-9 and TRBJ2-7, with TRBD2 matching 11 bases. The CDR3 runs to 15 residues. V was pared by 4 bases and J by 3 bases, with 5 bases of the junction left unmatched. The germline V gene encodes CDR1 SEHNR and CDR2 FQNEAQ (reference sequence). The CDR3 loop reads CASSYTGTSGYEQYF. The CDR3 DNA is TGTGCCAGCAGCTATACGGGGACTAGCGGCTACGAGCAGTACTTC.

The chain combines TRBV12-3 or TRBV12-4 with TRBJ2-1; D uncertain. V was pared by 2 bases and J by 7 bases, with 9 bases between. CDR3 length equals 13 residues. The CDR3 is CASSLPYRNEQFF. The CDR3 DNA reads as TGTGCCAGCAGTTTACCGTACCGGAATGAGCAGTTCTTC.

This sequence joins TRBV7-2 and TRBJ1-5; TRBD1 is a possible D gene (5 bases). This CDR3 region has 15 residues. Germline CDR1 SGHTA, CDR2 FQGNSA. Trimming took 4 bases from V and 2 from J, leaving 12 bases between them. The CDR3 loop reads CASSSVGLGNQPQHF. CDR3 DNA sequence: TGTGCCAGCAGCTCGGTGGGGCTGGGCAATCAGCCCCAGCATTTT.

The chain employs TRBV7-2 and TRBJ2-5; D unclear. Trimming pared 5 bases from V and 0 bases from J, leaving 4 bases between. The germline CDR1 and CDR2 sequences are SGHTA and FQGNSA. CDR3 length: 12 amino acids. In nucleotides, the CDR3 is TGTGCCAGCAGCCAGTACCAAGAGACCCAGTACTTC. The encoded protein is CASSQYQETQYF. The entire variable domain, with the rest obtained from reference TRBV7-2 and TRBJ2-5, is as follows: GAGVSQSPSNKVTEKGKDVELRCDPISGHTALYWYRQSLGQGLEFLIYFQGNSAPDKSGLPSDRFSAERTGGSVSTLTIQRTQQEDSAVYLCASSQYQETQYFGPGTRLLVL.

The chain links TRBV12-3 or TRBV12-4 to TRBJ1-1; D uncertain. Trimming removed 6 bases at V and 5 bases at J, with 13 bases between. The CDR3 covers 13 residues. As DNA, the CDR3 is TGTGCCAGCAGGCCCTTAGTCGGTACTGAAGCTTTCTTT. This codes for CASRPLVGTEAFF.

This chain uses TRBV7-9 with TRBJ2-5; D gene ambiguous. This CDR3 comprises 12 residues. The V gene's germline CDR1 is SEHNR and CDR2 FQNEAQ (reference sequence). The V end lost 3 bases, the J end lost 6 bases, and 8 bases lay between the germline ends. The CDR3 reads CASSLTLQTQYF. CDR3 bases: TGTGCCAGCAGCTTGACTTTACAGACCCAGTACTTC.